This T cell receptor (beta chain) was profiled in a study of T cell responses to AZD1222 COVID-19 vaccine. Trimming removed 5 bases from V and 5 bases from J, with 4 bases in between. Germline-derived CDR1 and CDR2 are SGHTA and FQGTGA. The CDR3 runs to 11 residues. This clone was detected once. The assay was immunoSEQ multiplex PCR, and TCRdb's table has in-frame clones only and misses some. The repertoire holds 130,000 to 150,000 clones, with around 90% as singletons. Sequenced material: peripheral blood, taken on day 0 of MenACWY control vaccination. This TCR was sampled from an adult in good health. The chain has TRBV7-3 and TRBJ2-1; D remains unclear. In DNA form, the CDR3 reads TGTGCCAGCAGCCAAAACAATGAGCAGTTCTTC. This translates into CASSQNNEQFF.